Detailed here is one T cell receptor beta chain. Study processing details: Estimation of nucleated cell counts relied on the amplification of reference gene primers. Sequencing used immunoSEQ multiplex PCR; TCRdb keeps in-frame clones, though not all of them. V, J and clone size reflect that table, while D and trimming were determined from the DNA. This sample has 180,000 or so clones, with roughly 89% found just once. V was clipped by 5 bases and J by 4 bases, with 7 bases between them. The CDR3 covers 12 residues. CDR1 SGHNT and CDR2 YENEEA come from the germline V gene. This record belongs to a study of blood T cell repertoires in COVID-19. Study-level information: From the United States, Italy and Spain came samples of acute and convalescent COVID-19. T cells, B-cell-depleted T cells, or PBMCs provided the cDNA or gDNA that served as material.

The sequence came from a man aged 35-49 years with acute or convalescent COVID-19. The rearrangement links TRBV11-3 to TRBJ2-3; weak D call: TRBD1 (6 bases). Source material: peripheral blood. The CDR3 DNA reads TGTGCCAGCAGCACAGGGTCAGATACGCAGTATTTT. Protein product: CASSTGSDTQYF.